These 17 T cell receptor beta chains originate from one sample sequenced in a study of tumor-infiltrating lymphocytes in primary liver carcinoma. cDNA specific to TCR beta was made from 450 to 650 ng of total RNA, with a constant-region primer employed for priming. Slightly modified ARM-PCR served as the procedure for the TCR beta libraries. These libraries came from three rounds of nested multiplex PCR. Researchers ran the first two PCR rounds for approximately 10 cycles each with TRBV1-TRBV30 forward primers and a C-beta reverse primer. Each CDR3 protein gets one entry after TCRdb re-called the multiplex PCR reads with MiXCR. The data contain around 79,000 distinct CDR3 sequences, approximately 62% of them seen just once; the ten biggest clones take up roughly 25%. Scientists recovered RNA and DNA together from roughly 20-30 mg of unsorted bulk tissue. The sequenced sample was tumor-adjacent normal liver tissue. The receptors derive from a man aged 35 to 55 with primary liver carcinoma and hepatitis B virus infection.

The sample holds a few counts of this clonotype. In DNA form, the CDR3 reads TGCAGCGTCGGCGGGGGACAGGGTACAGATACGCAGTATTTT. Residues: CSVGGGQGTDTQYF. This rearrangement joins TRBV29-1 to TRBJ2-3, with 9 bases identical to TRBD1. The CDR3 runs 14 residues. The V gene's germline CDR1 is SQVTM and CDR2 ANQGSEA. V lost 6 bases to trimming and J lost 3 bases; unmatched junction nucleotides: 7.

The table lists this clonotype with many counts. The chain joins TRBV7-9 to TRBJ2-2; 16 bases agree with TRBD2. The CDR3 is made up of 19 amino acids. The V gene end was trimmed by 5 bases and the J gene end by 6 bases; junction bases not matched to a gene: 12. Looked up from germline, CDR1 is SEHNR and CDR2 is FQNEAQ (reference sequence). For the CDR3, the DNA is TGTGCCAGCAGCCCTCGGACGGGACTAGCGGGAGGGCAATCCGGGGAGCTGTTTTTT. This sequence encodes CASSPRTGLAGGQSGELFF.

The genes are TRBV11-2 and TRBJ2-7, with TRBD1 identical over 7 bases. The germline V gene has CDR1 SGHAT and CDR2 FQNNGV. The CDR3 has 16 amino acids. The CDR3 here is CASGLDHGTESCEQYV. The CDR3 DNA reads TGTGCCAGCGGCTTAGATCATGGGACAGAGAGCTGCGAGCAGTACGTC.

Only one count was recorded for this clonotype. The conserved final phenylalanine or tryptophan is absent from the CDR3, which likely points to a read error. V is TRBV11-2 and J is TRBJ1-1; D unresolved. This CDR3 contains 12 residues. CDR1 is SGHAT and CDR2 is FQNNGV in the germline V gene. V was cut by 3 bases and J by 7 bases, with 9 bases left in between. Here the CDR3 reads CASSFSVYEAFL. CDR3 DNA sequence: TGTGCCAGCAGCTTTTCAGTGTATGAAGCTTTCCTT.

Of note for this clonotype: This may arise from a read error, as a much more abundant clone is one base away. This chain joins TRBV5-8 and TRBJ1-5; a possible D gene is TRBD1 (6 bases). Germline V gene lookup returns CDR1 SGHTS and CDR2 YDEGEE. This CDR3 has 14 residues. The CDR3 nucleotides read TGTGCCAGCAACTTGGCAGGGGGCAATCAGCCCCAGCATTTT. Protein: CASNLAGGNQPQHF.

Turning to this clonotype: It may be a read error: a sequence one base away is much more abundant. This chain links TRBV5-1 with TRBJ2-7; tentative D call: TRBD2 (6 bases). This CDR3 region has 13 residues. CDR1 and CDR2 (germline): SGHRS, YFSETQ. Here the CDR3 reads CASSQGAGYEQHF. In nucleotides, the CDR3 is TGCGCCAGCAGTCAGGGAGCGGGCTACGAGCAGCACTTC.

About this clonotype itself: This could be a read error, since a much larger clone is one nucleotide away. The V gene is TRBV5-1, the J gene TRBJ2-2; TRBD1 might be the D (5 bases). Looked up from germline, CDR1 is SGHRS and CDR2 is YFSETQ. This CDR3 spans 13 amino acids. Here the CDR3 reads CTSSPATEPMLFF. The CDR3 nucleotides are TGCACCAGCAGCCCCGCGACAGAACCTATGCTGTTTTTT.

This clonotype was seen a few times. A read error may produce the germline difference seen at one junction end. CDR3 loop: CVSSQEAHEQYF. CDR3 DNA: TGTGTCAGCAGCCAAGAGGCCCATGAGCAGTACTTC. V usage is TRBV4-2 and J usage is TRBJ2-7, with no clear D. CDR1 and CDR2 (germline): LGHNA, YNFKEQ. This CDR3 contains 12 residues.

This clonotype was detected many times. This CDR3 reads CASSPHSGLVTDTQYF. CDR3 bases: TGTGCCAGCAGCCCACATTCGGGACTAGTCACAGATACGCAGTATTTT. The gene calls are TRBV14 and TRBJ2-3; 8 nucleotides align to TRBD2. Looked up from germline, CDR1 is SGHDN and CDR2 is FVKESK. Trimming took 4 bases from V and 2 from J; bases not matched to a gene: 8. The CDR3 covers 16 residues. The complete variable domain, with remaining parts taken from reference TRBV14 and TRBJ2-3, reads EAGVTQFPSHSVIEKGQTVTLRCDPISGHDNLYWYRRVMGKEIKFLLHFVKESKQDESGMPNNRFLAERTGGTYSTLKVQPAELEDSGVYFCASSPHSGLVTDTQYFGPGTRLTVL.

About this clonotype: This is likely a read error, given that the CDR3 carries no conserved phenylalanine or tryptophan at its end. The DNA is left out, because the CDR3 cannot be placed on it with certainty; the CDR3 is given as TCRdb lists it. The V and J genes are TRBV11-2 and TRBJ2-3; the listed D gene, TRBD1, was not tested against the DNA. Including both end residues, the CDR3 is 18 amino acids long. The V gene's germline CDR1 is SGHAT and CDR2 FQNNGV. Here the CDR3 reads CASSLAGATSSSTDTWHL.

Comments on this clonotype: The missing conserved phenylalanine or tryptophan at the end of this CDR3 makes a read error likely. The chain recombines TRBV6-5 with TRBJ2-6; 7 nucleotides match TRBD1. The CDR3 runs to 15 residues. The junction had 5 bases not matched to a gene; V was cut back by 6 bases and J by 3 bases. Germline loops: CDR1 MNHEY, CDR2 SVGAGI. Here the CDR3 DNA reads TGTGCCAGCAGCCGCGACAGGGTTGGGGCCAACGTCCTGACTATC. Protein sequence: CASSRDRVGANVLTI.

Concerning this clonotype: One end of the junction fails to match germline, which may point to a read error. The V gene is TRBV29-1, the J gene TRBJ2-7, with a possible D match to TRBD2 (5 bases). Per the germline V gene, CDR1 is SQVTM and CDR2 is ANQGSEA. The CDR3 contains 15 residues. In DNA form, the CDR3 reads TGCAGCTTTGAAGATGGTCTATCGGGGTCCTACGAGCAGTACTTC. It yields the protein CSFEDGLSGSYEQYF.

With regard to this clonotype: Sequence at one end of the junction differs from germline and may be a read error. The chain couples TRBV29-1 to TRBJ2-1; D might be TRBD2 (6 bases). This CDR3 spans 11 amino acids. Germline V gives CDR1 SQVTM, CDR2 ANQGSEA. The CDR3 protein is CSGTNGNEQFF. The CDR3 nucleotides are TGCAGCGGGACTAACGGGAATGAGCAATTCTTC.

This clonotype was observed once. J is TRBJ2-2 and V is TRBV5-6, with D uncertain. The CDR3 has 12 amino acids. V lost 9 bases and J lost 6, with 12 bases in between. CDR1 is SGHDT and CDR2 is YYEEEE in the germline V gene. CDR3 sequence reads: CANSPFSGELFF. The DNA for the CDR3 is TGTGCCAACAGTCCTTTTTCCGGGGAGCTGTTTTTT.

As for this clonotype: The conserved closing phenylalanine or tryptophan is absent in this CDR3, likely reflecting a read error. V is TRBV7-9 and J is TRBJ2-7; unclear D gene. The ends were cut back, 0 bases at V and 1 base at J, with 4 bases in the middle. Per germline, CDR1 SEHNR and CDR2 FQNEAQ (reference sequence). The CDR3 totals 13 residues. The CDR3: CASSLAGSYEQYS. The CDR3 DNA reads TGTGCCAGCAGCTTAGCAGGGTCCTACGAGCAGTACTCC.

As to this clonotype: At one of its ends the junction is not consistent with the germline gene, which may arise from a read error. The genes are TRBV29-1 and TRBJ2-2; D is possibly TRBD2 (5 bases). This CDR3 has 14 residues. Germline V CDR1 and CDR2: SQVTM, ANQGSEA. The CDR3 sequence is CSVGSPSNTGELLF. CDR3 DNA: TGCAGTGTTGGTTCACCCTCGAACACCGGGGAGCTGTTATTT.

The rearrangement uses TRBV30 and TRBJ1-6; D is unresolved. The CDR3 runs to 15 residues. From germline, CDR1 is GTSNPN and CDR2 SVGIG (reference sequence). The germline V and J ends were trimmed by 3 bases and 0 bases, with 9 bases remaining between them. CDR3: CAWRRKSSYNSPLHF. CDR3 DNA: TGTGCCTGGAGACGGAAGAGCTCCTATAATTCACCCCTCCACTTT.